Following are 27 T cell receptor beta chains from one sample sequenced in a study of Ad26.COV2.S vaccination and SARS-CoV-2 variants. Produced via immunoSEQ multiplex PCR; TCRdb's table is partial and in-frame only. The sample records some 480,000 clones, approximately 88% being singletons. This sample's treatment: about 20 received Ad26.COV2.S at low or high dose, single or two shots; about 5 received placebo; per-sample allocation not given. Sampling took place 63 days after the first vaccine or placebo injection. The sequences come from peripheral blood, collected in a trial of Ad26.COV2.S vaccine versus placebo. The receptor source for this set is a person between 18 and 60 years old who received the Ad26.COV2.S COVID-19 vaccine or a placebo.

The V and J genes are TRBV28 and TRBJ1-3, with TRBD1 as a possible D gene (6 bases). Trimming removed 5 bases from V and 4 bases from J, with 15 bases in between. The length of the CDR3 is 15 residues. Germline V gene sequence: CDR1 MDHEN, CDR2 SYDVKM. CDR3 sequence reads: CASSPWTASGNTIYF. CDR3 sequence (DNA): TGTGCCAGCAGTCCCTGGACAGCGTCAGGAAACACCATATATTTT.

The chain uses TRBV5-1 and TRBJ2-1; D is unresolved. Germline V CDR1 and CDR2: SGHRS, YFSETQ. V gave up 3 bases and J gave up 7 bases, with 8 bases separating them. This CDR3 has 12 residues. The DNA for the CDR3 is TGCGCCAGCAGCTCCAACTTAAATGAGCAGTTCTTC. Protein sequence: CASSSNLNEQFF.

The J gene is TRBJ1-1, the V gene TRBV7-2; D is undetermined. Trimming shortened V by 4 bases and J by 1 base, and 13 bases separated the two germline ends. The length of the CDR3 is 15 residues. CDR1 SGHTA and CDR2 FQGNSA come from the germline V gene. The CDR3 nucleotides are TGTGCCAGCAGCTCCGGGTTCCTGACGAACACTGAAGCTTTCTTT. This codes for CASSSGFLTNTEAFF.

The rearrangement joins TRBV2 to TRBJ2-7; TRBD1 aligns across 8 bases. CDR3 length: 14 amino acids. V shed 6 bases, J shed 3 bases, and the junction held 7 bases outside the gene matches. CDR1 and CDR2 (germline): SNHLY, FYNNEI. Here the CDR3 reads CASRVQGVNYEQYF. CDR3 DNA sequence: TGTGCCAGCAGAGTACAGGGGGTTAACTACGAGCAGTACTTC.

The V gene is TRBV7-9, the J gene TRBJ2-2; tentative D call: TRBD2 (6 bases). This CDR3 spans 15 amino acids. The V end lost 6 bases, the J end lost 1 base, and 12 bases lay between the germline ends. Per the germline V gene, CDR1 is SEHNR and CDR2 is FQNEAQ (reference sequence). CDR3 residues: CASRNSGQNTGELFF. DNA of the CDR3: TGTGCCAGCAGGAATAGCGGACAGAACACCGGGGAGCTGTTTTTT.

The chain has TRBV20-1 and TRBJ2-1; D remains ambiguous. This CDR3 region has 11 residues. Germline V lookup: CDR1 DFQATT, CDR2 SNEGSKA (reference sequence). Trimming pared 2 bases from V and 6 bases from J, leaving 5 bases between. The DNA of the CDR3 is TGCAGTGCTAGATATATCAATGAGCAGTTCTTC. Its translation: CSARYINEQFF.

The chain recombines TRBV11-2 with TRBJ2-1; TRBD2 matches at 11 bases. Germline CDR1 reads SGHAT; CDR2 reads FQNNGV. V trimming: 5 bases; J trimming: 2 bases; junction bases outside the gene matches: 5. This CDR3 has 16 amino acids. The CDR3 spells CASSKTSGSAYNEQFF. CDR3 nucleotides: TGTGCCAGCAGCAAAACTAGCGGGAGTGCCTACAATGAGCAGTTCTTC.

This clone came up once. V and J are TRBV12-3 or TRBV12-4 and TRBJ1-2; 9 bases align to TRBD1. This CDR3 has 13 amino acids. The junction had 2 bases not matched to a gene; V was cut back by 5 bases and J by 4 bases. The CDR3 loop is CASSGDRAYGYTF. CDR3 DNA sequence: TGTGCCAGCAGTGGGGACAGGGCCTATGGCTACACCTTC.

In its sample, this clone was seen a few times. At one boundary the junction diverges from the germline segment, which might be a read error. This rearrangement joins TRBV7-2 to TRBJ2-5, with D perhaps matching TRBD2 (5 bases). CDR3 length equals 16 residues. Germline V CDR1 and CDR2: SGHTA, FQGNSA. For the CDR3, the DNA is TGTGCCAGCAGCCTAGCCGGTAGGGCCAGGCAAGAGACCCAGTACTTC. Translation: CASSLAGRARQETQYF.

This clone was found a few times. This sequence joins TRBV27 and TRBJ1-1; 8 bases map to TRBD1. The length of the CDR3 is 15 residues. The V gene end was trimmed by 2 bases and the J gene end by 6 bases; junction bases not matched to a gene: 8. Germline V gene data show CDR1 as MNHEY and CDR2 as SMNVEV (reference sequence). CDR3 sequence: CASSLMPGGRAEAFF. DNA of the CDR3: TGTGCCAGCAGTTTAATGCCAGGGGGCCGTGCTGAAGCTTTCTTT.

The chain recombines TRBV19 with TRBJ2-5, with D possibly being TRBD1 (6 bases). Germline CDR1 reads LNHDA; CDR2 reads SQIVND (reference sequence). Trimming pared 5 bases from V and 2 bases from J, leaving 15 bases between. The CDR3 contains 15 residues. CDR3 nucleotide sequence: TGTGCCAGTAGTCCAGGGGCAGTGAAACAAGAGACCCAGTACTTC. Its translation is CASSPGAVKQETQYF.

The chain carries TRBV12-3 or TRBV12-4 and TRBJ2-7; D ambiguous. This CDR3 region has 13 residues. Trimming cost V 1 base and J 6 bases, with 10 bases left between them. In DNA form, the CDR3 reads TGTGCCAGCAGTTTAGGAATCCGGAGCGAGCAGTACTTC. Translated, it gives CASSLGIRSEQYF.

This sequence joins TRBV10-3 and TRBJ1-1; D not resolved. Germline V gene sequence: CDR1 ENHRY, CDR2 SYGVKD. The CDR3 is made up of 14 amino acids. V lost 6 bases to trimming and J lost 9 bases, with 20 bases between them. The CDR3: CAIRSTDRSEKAFF. CDR3 nucleotides: TGTGCCATCAGATCGACGGACCGATCTGAAAAAGCTTTCTTT.

Here the CDR3 DNA reads TGTGCCAGCAGTTACAGGGCAGGGGCAAGGGATGGGACCCAGTACTTC. Encoded protein: CASSYRAGARDGTQYF. The V call is TRBV6-6, the J call TRBJ2-5, with a possible D match to TRBD1 (6 bases). Trimming cost V 2 bases and J 7 bases, with 20 bases left between them. The germline gives CDR1 MNHNY, CDR2 SVGAGI (reference sequence). The CDR3 is 16 amino acids.

The chain carries TRBV5-4 and TRBJ2-1; 13 bases are shared with TRBD2. Germline values: CDR1 SGHNT, CDR2 YYREEE (reference sequence). Trimming at V came to 0 bases and at J to 8 bases, leaving 2 bases not matched to a gene. CDR3 length: 15 residues. Here the CDR3 DNA reads TGTGCCAGCAGCTTGGGACTAGCGGGAGGCGATGAGCAGTTCTTC. It specifies CASSLGLAGGDEQFF. Drawing the rest from reference TRBV5-4 and TRBJ2-1, the complete variable domain is ETGVTQSPTHLIKTRGQQVTLRCSSQSGHNTVSWYQQALGQGPQFIFQYYREEENGRGNFPPRFSGLQFPNYSSELNVNALELDDSALYLCASSLGLAGGDEQFFGPGTRLTVL.

V and J are TRBV30 and TRBJ1-5, with no clear D. Deletions cut 5 bases from V and 3 bases from J, with 14 bases between. The CDR3 length is 14 residues. CDR1 is GTSNPN, CDR2 SVGIG, per germline (reference sequence). In nucleotides, the CDR3 is TGTGCCTGGGCACCCAGCAGTGACAATCAGCCCCAGCATTTT. Residues: CAWAPSSDNQPQHF.

This sequence joins TRBV28 and TRBJ1-2, with a weak D call TRBD1 (6 bases). The CDR3 extends over 12 amino acids. Looked up from germline, CDR1 is MDHEN and CDR2 is SYDVKM. V lost 8 bases to trimming and J lost 8 bases, with 15 bases between them. CDR3 in DNA: TGTGCCAGCGCTGGTCAGGGGCACGGCTACACCTTC. As protein: CASAGQGHGYTF.

The chain links TRBV30 to TRBJ1-3; D unclear. Germline V lookup: CDR1 GTSNPN, CDR2 SVGIG (reference sequence). This CDR3 has 16 amino acids. Trimming removed 0 bases from V and 1 base from J, with 13 bases in between. The CDR3 is CAWSVPRRTSGNTIYF. CDR3 in DNA: TGTGCCTGGAGTGTACCCAGGAGAACTTCTGGAAACACCATATATTTT.

For this clone: Other DNA sequences in the sample encode the same CDR3. The chain employs TRBV19 and TRBJ2-7, with 15 positions matching TRBD2. This CDR3 comprises 16 residues. Germline CDR1 LNHDA, CDR2 SQIVND (reference sequence). V lost 5 bases and J lost 2; bases outside the gene matches: 4. As DNA, the CDR3 is TGTGCCAGTAGTCCAGGACTAGCGGGAGGGCCCTACGAGCAGTACTTC. It codes for CASSPGLAGGPYEQYF.

This clone was counted between two and nine times. The chain carries TRBV11-2 and TRBJ1-5, with D hard to call. The CDR3 length is 13 residues. V was trimmed by 0 bases and J by 0 bases, leaving 0 bases between them. CDR1 and CDR2 from the germline V gene are SGHAT and FQNNGV. The CDR3 sequence is CASSLDSNQPQHF. The CDR3 region has the DNA TGTGCCAGCAGCTTAGATAGCAATCAGCCCCAGCATTTT.

CDR3 coding DNA: TGTGCCAGCAGGGTTACCGGGACAGTTACAAACTATGGCTACACCTTC. Protein sequence: CASRVTGTVTNYGYTF. The chain combines TRBV28 with TRBJ1-2; 7 positions match TRBD1. There are 16 residues in the CDR3. Trimming took 6 bases from V and 2 from J; bases not matched to a gene: 12. From germline, CDR1 is MDHEN and CDR2 SYDVKM.

The chain employs TRBV5-1 and TRBJ2-2; tentatively, D is TRBD2 (5 bases). Germline-derived CDR1 and CDR2 are SGHRS and YFSETQ. Trimming stripped 0 bases from V and 4 bases from J, with 7 bases between. CDR3 length: 14 residues. Here the CDR3 reads CASSLVEVTGELFF. CDR3 coding DNA: TGCGCCAGCAGCTTGGTGGAGGTCACCGGGGAGCTGTTTTTT.

The chain joins TRBV7-9 to TRBJ2-7; D is perhaps TRBD1 (6 bases). Trimming took off 8 bases at V and 6 bases at J, with 17 bases between the two ends. The CDR3 runs 13 residues. Germline V gives CDR1 SEHNR, CDR2 FQNEAQ (reference sequence). DNA of the CDR3: TGTGCCAGCCGGGGAGTGGGGGCTGGCGAGCAGTACTTC. This translates into CASRGVGAGEQYF.

This clone turned up a few times. The gene calls are TRBV19 and TRBJ1-1, with D unresolved. The CDR3 has 12 amino acids. Trimming removed 1 base at V and 7 bases at J, with 7 bases between. Per the germline V gene, CDR1 is LNHDA and CDR2 is SQIVND (reference sequence). CDR3 protein: CASSIGRIEAFF. In DNA form, the CDR3 reads TGTGCCAGTAGTATAGGACGGATTGAAGCTTTCTTT.

V gene TRBV27 combines with J gene TRBJ1-3; TRBD1 matches at 7 bases. V gave up 6 bases and J gave up 4 bases; unmatched junction bases: 6. Looked up from germline, CDR1 is MNHEY and CDR2 is SMNVEV (reference sequence). This CDR3 has 14 amino acids. This chain's CDR3 is CASRAGQLGNTIYF. CDR3 bases: TGTGCCAGCAGAGCGGGACAGCTGGGAAACACCATATATTTT.

The chain employs TRBV4-3 and TRBJ2-2; 9 bases fit TRBD1. The J segment lost 2 bases and the V segment lost 2 bases, leaving 15 bases of the junction unmatched. This CDR3 spans 20 amino acids. The germline V gene encodes CDR1 LGHNA and CDR2 YSLEER. The CDR3 DNA sequence: TGCGCCAGCAGCCAACGATATCCACCGGGACAGGGATTAAACACCGGGGAGCTGTTTTTT. Translation gives CASSQRYPPGQGLNTGELFF.

J is TRBJ2-2 and V is TRBV7-2; 8 nucleotides line up with TRBD2. Germline loops: CDR1 SGHTA, CDR2 FQGNSA. The CDR3 loop spans 15 amino acids. V lost 5 bases to trimming and J lost 8 bases; unmatched junction nucleotides: 10. The CDR3 loop reads CASSPLGLAWGELFF. As DNA, the CDR3 is TGTGCCAGCAGCCCTCTAGGACTAGCATGGGGGGAGCTGTTTTTT. Full variable domain (rest looked up from reference TRBV7-2 and TRBJ2-2): GAGVSQSPSNKVTEKGKDVELRCDPISGHTALYWYRQSLGQGLEFLIYFQGNSAPDKSGLPSDRFSAERTGGSVSTLTIQRTQQEDSAVYLCASSPLGLAWGELFFGEGSRLTVL.